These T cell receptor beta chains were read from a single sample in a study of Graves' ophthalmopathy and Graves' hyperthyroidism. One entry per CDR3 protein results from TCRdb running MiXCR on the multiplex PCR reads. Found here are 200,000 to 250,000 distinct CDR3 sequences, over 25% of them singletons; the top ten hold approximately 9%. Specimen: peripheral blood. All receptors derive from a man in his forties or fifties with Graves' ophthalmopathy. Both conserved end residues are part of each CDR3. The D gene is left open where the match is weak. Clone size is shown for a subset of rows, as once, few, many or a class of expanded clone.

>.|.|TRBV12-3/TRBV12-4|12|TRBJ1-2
TGTGCCAGCAGTTTTAGGGTCGGCGGCTACACCTTC
CASSFRVGGYTF
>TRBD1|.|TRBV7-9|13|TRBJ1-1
TGTGCCAGCAGCTTGGACAGGGCATCTGAAGCTTTCTTT
CASSLDRASEAFF
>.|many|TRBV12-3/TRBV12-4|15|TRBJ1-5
TGTGCCAGCAGTTTAGCTGGTACCGCCAGTCAGCCCCAGCATTTT
CASSLAGTASQPQHF
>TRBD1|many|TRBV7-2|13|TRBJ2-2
TGTGCCAGCAGCGGACAGGGAAGCGGGGAGCTGTTTTTT
CASSGQGSGELFF
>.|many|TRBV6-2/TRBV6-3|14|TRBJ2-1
TGTGCCAGCAGCCCGACACGCATCTACAATGAGCAGTTCTTC
CASSPTRIYNEQFF
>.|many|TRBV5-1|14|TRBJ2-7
TGCGCCAGCAGCTTGGCCGGGTACTCCTACGAGCAGTACTTC
CASSLAGYSYEQYF
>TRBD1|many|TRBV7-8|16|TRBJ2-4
TGTGCCAGCAGCTTAGCTCCCGGGACAGAAAGGAACATTCAGTACTTC
CASSLAPGTERNIQYF
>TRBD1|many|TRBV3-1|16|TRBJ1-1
TGTGCCAGCAGCCCCGGACAGGGGCGAATGAACACTGAAGCTTTCTTT
CASSPGQGRMNTEAFF
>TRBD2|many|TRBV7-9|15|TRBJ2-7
TGTGCCAGCAGCCCGAAAGCGGGAGGGCCAAACGAGCAGTACTTC
CASSPKAGGPNEQYF
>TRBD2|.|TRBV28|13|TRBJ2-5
TGTGCCACCCGGACTAGCGGGAAAGGGACCCAGTACTTC
CATRTSGKGTQYF
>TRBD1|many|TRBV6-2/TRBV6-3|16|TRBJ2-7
TGTGCCAGCAGTTACTCAGGGGACAGCCTGGACTACGAGCAGTACTTC
CASSYSGDSLDYEQYF
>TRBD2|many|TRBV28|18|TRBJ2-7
TGTGCCAGCAGTTTCTTTGGACTAGCGGGAGGGTTGTCCTACGAGCAGTACTTC
CASSFFGLAGGLSYEQYF
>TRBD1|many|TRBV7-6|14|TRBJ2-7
TGTGCCAGCAGCTTAGAACAGGGGACCTACGAGCAGTACTTC
CASSLEQGTYEQYF
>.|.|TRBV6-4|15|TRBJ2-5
TGTGCCAGCAGTGAACTCCAAAGGTACCAAGAGACCCAGTACTTC
CASSELQRYQETQYF
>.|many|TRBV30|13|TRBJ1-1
TGTGCCTGGAGTCCCTGGGGGCACACTGAAGCTTTCTTT
CAWSPWGHTEAFF
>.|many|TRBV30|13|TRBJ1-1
TGTGCCTGGAGTGTATATAGGAACACTGAAGCTTTCTTT
CAWSVYRNTEAFF
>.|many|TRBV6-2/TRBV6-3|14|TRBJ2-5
TGTGCCAGCAGTCAGGACAGCCTCCAAGAGACCCAGTACTTC
CASSQDSLQETQYF
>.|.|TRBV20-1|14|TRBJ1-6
TGCAGTGCTAGAGATCCAAGCCCGATTTCACCCCTCCACTTT
CSARDPSPISPLHF
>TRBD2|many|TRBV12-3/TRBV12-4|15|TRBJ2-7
TGTGCCAGCAGTCCCCTAGCGGGATCGCCCTACGAGCAGTACTTC
CASSPLAGSPYEQYF
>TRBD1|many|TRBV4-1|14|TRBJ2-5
TGCGCCAGCAGCCCGGGGACAGAAGAAGAGACCCAGTACTTC
CASSPGTEEETQYF
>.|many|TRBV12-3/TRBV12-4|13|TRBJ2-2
TGTGCCAGCAGTTTACGGTGGACCGGGGAGCTGTTTTTT
CASSLRWTGELFF
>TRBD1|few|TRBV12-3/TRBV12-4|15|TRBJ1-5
TGTGCCAGCAGCAGGGACAGGGGGGGCAATCAGCCCCAGCATTTT
CASSRDRGGNQPQHF
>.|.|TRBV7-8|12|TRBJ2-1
TGTGCCAGCAGCTTAGACCGGAATGAGCAGTTCTTC
CASSLDRNEQFF
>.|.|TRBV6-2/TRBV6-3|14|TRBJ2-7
TGTGCCAGCAGTTACGTCCAGGGGCCAGACGAGCAGTACTTC
CASSYVQGPDEQYF
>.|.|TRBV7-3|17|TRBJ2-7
TGTGCCAGCAGCTTAAGGCCCTGCGGGCCCTGTTCCTACGAGCAGTACTTC
CASSLRPCGPCSYEQYF
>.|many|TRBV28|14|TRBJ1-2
TGTGCCAGCAGTTTCCCAAGCGGGGGGGATGGCTACACCTTC
CASSFPSGGDGYTF
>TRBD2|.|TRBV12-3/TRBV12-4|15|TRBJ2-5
TGTGCCAGCAGTTTCACTAGCGGGAAACGAGAGACCCAGTACTTC
CASSFTSGKRETQYF
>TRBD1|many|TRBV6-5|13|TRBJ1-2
TGTGCCAGCAGGGGGACAGGGGCCTATGGCTACACCTTC
CASRGTGAYGYTF
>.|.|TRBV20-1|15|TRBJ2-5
TGCAGTGCTAGAGATAGGCGGAGCGGGCGGGAGACCCAGTACTTC
CSARDRRSGRETQYF
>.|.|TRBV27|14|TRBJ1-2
TGTGCCAGCAGTAGTACCGGGAATAACTATGGCTACACCTTC
CASSSTGNNYGYTF
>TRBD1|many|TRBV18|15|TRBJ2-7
TGTGCCAGCTCACCATCGAGTCAGGGGGCCTACGAGCAGTACTTC
CASSPSSQGAYEQYF
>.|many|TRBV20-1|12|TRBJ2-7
TGCAGTGCTAGCGGGATTACCTACGAGCAGTACTTC
CSASGITYEQYF
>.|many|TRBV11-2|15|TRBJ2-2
TGTGCCAGCGTCCTAGCCCAATTAGAGGCAGGGGAGCTGTTTTTT
CASVLAQLEAGELFF
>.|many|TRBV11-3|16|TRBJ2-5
TGTGCCAGCAGCCCACCGTACTCCCCTGGGGGGGAGACCCAGTACTTC
CASSPPYSPGGETQYF
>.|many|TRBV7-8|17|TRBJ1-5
TGTGCCAGCAGCTTAGGTGGGAGATTTTATAGCAATCAGCCCCAGCATTTT
CASSLGGRFYSNQPQHF
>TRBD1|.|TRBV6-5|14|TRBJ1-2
TGTGCCAGCAGATACGACAGGGGGGAATATGGCTACACCTTC
CASRYDRGEYGYTF
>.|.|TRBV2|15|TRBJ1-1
TGTGCCAGCAGTGAACAGGGTCCGGCGAACACTGAAGCTTTCTTT
CASSEQGPANTEAFF
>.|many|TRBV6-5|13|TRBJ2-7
TGTGCCAGCAGTACCACAGGGTCCTACGAGCAGTACTTC
CASSTTGSYEQYF
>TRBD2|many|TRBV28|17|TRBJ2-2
TGTGCCAGCAGCCCCACCCGACTAGCGCGATCCACCGGGGAGCTGTTTTTT
CASSPTRLARSTGELFF
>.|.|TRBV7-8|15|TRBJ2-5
TGTGCCAGCAGCTTAGTGAACACCTACCAAGAGACCCAGTACTTC
CASSLVNTYQETQYF
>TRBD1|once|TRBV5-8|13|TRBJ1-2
TGTGCCAGCAGCTTGGAGGGACAGGGTGGCTACACCTTC
CASSLEGQGGYTF
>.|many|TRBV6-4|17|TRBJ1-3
TGTGCCAGCAGTCCCCGGACCGGGATCCTCTCTGGAAACACCATATATTTT
CASSPRTGILSGNTIYF
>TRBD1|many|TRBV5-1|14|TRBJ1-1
TGCGCCAGCAGCTTTGACAGGGGCAACACTGAAGCTTTCTTT
CASSFDRGNTEAFF
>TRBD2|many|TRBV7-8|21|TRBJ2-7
TGTGCCAGCAGCTTAGTCACAGATTTGGCGGGCGGGAGCTTGGACGCCTACGAGCAGTACTTC
CASSLVTDLAGGSLDAYEQYF
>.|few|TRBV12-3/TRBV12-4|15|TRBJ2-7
TGTGCCAGCAGTTGGGGCGGGGCGACGGTCTACGAGCAGTACTTC
CASSWGGATVYEQYF
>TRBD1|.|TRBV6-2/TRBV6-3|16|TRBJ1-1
TGTGCCAGCAGTTTCCGAACCGGGACAGGGAACACTGAAGCTTTCTTT
CASSFRTGTGNTEAFF
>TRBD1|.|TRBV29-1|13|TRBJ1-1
TGCAGCGTCCAGGGGGCGTTTGACACTGAAGCTTTCTTT
CSVQGAFDTEAFF
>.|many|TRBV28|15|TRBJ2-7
TGTGCCAGCAGGACGCAGGGGACCAGCTCCTACGAGCAGTACTTC
CASRTQGTSSYEQYF